In this sample, the clone carrying this TCR beta chain turned up many times. Its antigen is still unknown. The data stem from a study of shared clonotypes between healthy human individuals. General observations from the study: Clonotypes shared by all four donors outscored non-shared clonotypes in generation probability. How much donors shared clonotypes was expected to be affected by sequencing depth.

The protocol was immunoSEQ multiplex PCR, while the TCRdb copy is restricted to in-frame clones and leaves out a portion. The repertoire holds approximately 240,000 clones, under 80% seen once, with over 8.5% in the top ten. Sequencing used memory CD4+ T cells sorted from blood. As to subset: CD45RA-negative fraction. This clonotype was obtained from a man aged 25-45 years in good health.

The CDR3 nucleotides are TGTGCCAGCCCTCCAAAGGGGGGGCGGTTAAGCTACTTTAGCGAAGCTTTCTTT. Translating it yields CASPPKGGRLSYFSEAFF. V gene TRBV28 combines with J gene TRBJ1-1, with a tentative D call TRBD1 (6 bases). Trimming pared 8 bases from V and 8 bases from J, leaving 33 bases between. CDR3 length: 18 amino acids. Germline CDR1 is MDHEN and CDR2 is SYDVKM. Based on the CDR3 plus reference TRBV28 and TRBJ1-1, the full variable domain is DVKVTQSSRYLVKRTGEKVFLECVQDMDHENMFWYRQDPGLGLRLIYFSYDVKMKEKGDIPEGYSVSREKKERFSLILESASTNQTSMYLCASPPKGGRLSYFSEAFFGQGTRLTVV.